The 32 T cell receptor beta chains in this list originate from one sample, sequenced in a study of OX40 agonist ivuxolimab in advanced cancers. TCRdb keeps only in-frame clones here, not all; method: immunoSEQ multiplex PCR. The table lists 55,000 to 90,000 clones, about 86% of them singletons, with approximately 2.5% in the top ten. Specimen: CD4+ or CD8+ T cells sorted from blood, collected in a trial of the OX40 agonist ivuxolimab. The source of these receptors is an adult with an advanced solid tumor such as melanoma, head and neck, liver or kidney cancer.

The V gene is TRBV7-6, the J gene TRBJ1-6; D is unclear. The germline CDR1 and CDR2 sequences are SGHVS and FNYEAQ. The CDR3 has 13 residues. V lost 5 bases and J 4 bases, leaving 6 bases between the germline ends. The DNA of the CDR3 is TGTGCCAGCAGCACTCAGTATAATTCACCCCTCCACTTT. It is translated as CASSTQYNSPLHF. Using reference TRBV7-6 and TRBJ1-6 for the parts outside the CDR3, the full variable domain is GAGVSQSPRYKVTKRGQDVALRCDPISGHVSLYWYRQALGQGPEFLTYFNYEAQQDKSGLPNDRFSAERPEGSISTLTIQRTEQRDSAMYRCASSTQYNSPLHFGNGTRLTVT.

The chain recombines TRBV7-8 with TRBJ1-1; possibly TRBD1 for D (5 bases). V lost 3 bases and J 0 bases, leaving 11 bases between the germline ends. This CDR3 has 15 amino acids. Germline CDR1 reads SGHVS; CDR2 reads FQNEAQ. CDR3 protein: CASSFQGTMNTEAFF. The CDR3 DNA reads TGTGCCAGCAGCTTTCAGGGAACCATGAACACTGAAGCTTTCTTT. Looking up the rest from reference TRBV7-8 and TRBJ1-1 gives the full variable domain: GAGVSQSPRYKVAKRGQDVALRCDPISGHVSLFWYQQALGQGPEFLTYFQNEAQLDKSGLPSDRFFAERPEGSVSTLKIQRTQQEDSAVYLCASSFQGTMNTEAFFGQGTRLTVV.

This sequence joins TRBV7-6 and TRBJ2-5, with D hard to call. The DNA end is a closer match to TRBJ2-7, so the J assignment may be wrong. There are 13 residues in the CDR3. The germline V gene encodes CDR1 SGHVS and CDR2 FNYEAQ. CDR3: CASALAGSGEQYF. DNA for the CDR3: TGTGCCAGCGCCCTCGCTGGCTCCGGCGAGCAGTACTTC.

This clone came up once. The V gene is TRBV5-1, the J gene TRBJ2-3, with TRBD2 matching over 13 bases. After removal of 3 bases from V and 3 bases from J, the junction contained 7 bases not matched to a gene. The CDR3 has 17 residues. The germline V gene has CDR1 SGHRS and CDR2 YFSETQ. The DNA for the CDR3 is TGCGCCAGCAGCTCAACGACTAGCGGGAGGCTAACAGATACGCAGTATTTT. Translation: CASSSTTSGRLTDTQYF.

This clone was seen only a few times. The chain is built from TRBV5-6 and TRBJ2-7; tentatively, D is TRBD1 or TRBD2 (5 bases each). The CDR3 has 12 amino acids. The germline V gene has CDR1 SGHDT and CDR2 YYEEEE. V lost 4 bases to trimming and J lost 3 bases, with 8 bases between them. The CDR3 spells CASSGDGYEQYF. The CDR3 DNA reads TGTGCCAGCAGCGGGGACGGCTACGAGCAGTACTTC.

The V and J genes are TRBV28 and TRBJ2-1; TRBD2 might be the D (6 bases). Trimming took 6 bases from V and 7 from J, leaving 13 bases between them. The CDR3 is 13 amino acids. Germline CDR1 is MDHEN and CDR2 is SYDVKM. For the CDR3, the DNA is TGTGCCAGCAGCCTCCCTGCGGGAAATGAGCAGTTCTTC. Translated: CASSLPAGNEQFF.

The chain joins TRBV5-1 to TRBJ2-1, with D possibly matching TRBD2 (5 bases). CDR3 size: 15 residues. Germline CDR1 and CDR2: SGHRS and YFSETQ. Trimming stripped 0 bases from V and 0 bases from J, with 7 bases between. CDR3 in DNA: TGCGCCAGCAGCTTGGGGGCGGGCTCCTACAATGAGCAGTTCTTC. This translates into CASSLGAGSYNEQFF.

The V and J genes are TRBV5-1 and TRBJ2-3, with 7 bases fitting TRBD2. The V gene end was trimmed by 2 bases and the J gene end by 5 bases; junction bases not matched to a gene: 5. This CDR3 contains 14 residues. The germline V gene encodes CDR1 SGHRS and CDR2 YFSETQ. CDR3 residues: CASSLRGGIDTQYF. The DNA of the CDR3 is TGCGCCAGCAGCTTAAGGGGAGGGATAGATACGCAGTATTTT.

Only a few counts were recorded for this clone. This chain joins TRBV6-5 and TRBJ1-3; unclear D gene. The CDR3 contains 14 residues. With 4 bases removed from V and 5 bases from J, the gap between germline ends came to 12 bases. Germline lookup yields CDR1 MNHEY and CDR2 SVGAGI. The CDR3 protein is CASSSSPGRNTIYF. DNA of the CDR3: TGTGCCAGCAGTTCATCTCCAGGACGAAACACCATATATTTT.

V and J are TRBV7-2 and TRBJ2-5; 9 bases fit TRBD2. V dropped 1 base and J dropped 7; count of bases not matched to a gene: 13. Germline lookup yields CDR1 SGHTA and CDR2 FQGNSA. The CDR3 is 17 amino acids. The CDR3 DNA follows: TGTGCCAGCAGCTTAGGGACTAGCGACCCGCGGAGGGGGACCCAGTACTTC. Its translation: CASSLGTSDPRRGTQYF.

The chain combines TRBV19 with TRBJ2-7; 9 nucleotides align to TRBD2. V was pared by 5 bases and J by 2 bases, with 7 bases of the junction left unmatched. This CDR3 is built from 15 residues. Germline CDR1 and CDR2: LNHDA and SQIVND (reference sequence). The CDR3 loop is CASSFSGSETYEQYF. The CDR3 DNA reads TGTGCCAGTAGTTTTAGCGGGAGTGAGACCTACGAGCAGTACTTC.

The chain uses TRBV28 and TRBJ2-7; no clear D gene. V was shortened by 2 bases and J by 6 bases, with 11 bases between the two germline ends. The germline CDR1 and CDR2 sequences are MDHEN and SYDVKM. The CDR3 totals 13 residues. The DNA of the CDR3 is TGTGCCAGCAGTTTAGATTCCGGGCGCGAGCAGTACTTC. Translated: CASSLDSGREQYF.

The J gene is TRBJ1-2, the V gene TRBV29-1, with 9 bases aligning to TRBD1. The ends lost 7 bases at V and 6 bases at J; junction bases unmatched: 12. Germline V gives CDR1 SQVTM, CDR2 ANQGSEA. The CDR3 runs to 14 residues. CDR3 protein: CSAQDRGGSNGYTF. CDR3 bases: TGCAGCGCCCAGGACAGGGGAGGAAGTAATGGCTACACCTTC.

This chain uses TRBV27 with TRBJ2-3, with 11 bases that match TRBD2. Germline V CDR1 and CDR2: MNHEY, SMNVEV (reference sequence). This CDR3 is built from 17 residues. V shed 6 bases, J shed 1 base, and the junction held 9 bases outside the gene matches. The CDR3 sequence: CASRVSGRAEGTDTQYF. The CDR3 DNA is TGTGCCAGCAGAGTTAGCGGGAGGGCCGAGGGCACAGATACGCAGTATTTT.

The chain is built from TRBV28 and TRBJ2-7; the D is unclear. Germline-derived CDR1 and CDR2 are MDHEN and SYDVKM. The CDR3 consists of 11 residues. V gave up 5 bases and J gave up 3 bases, with 5 bases separating them. DNA for the CDR3: TGTGCCAGCAGTCCCCGCTACGAGCAGTACTTC. The encoded protein is CASSPRYEQYF.

The chain joins TRBV27 to TRBJ2-2, with D unclear. The CDR3 has 16 residues. CDR1 is MNHEY and CDR2 is SMNVEV in the germline V gene (reference sequence). V lost 3 bases, J lost 1 base, and 12 bases lay in between. CDR3 protein: CASSLRRRLNTGELFF. In DNA, the CDR3 is TGTGCCAGCAGTTTGCGCAGGCGTCTGAACACCGGGGAGCTGTTTTTT.

V usage is TRBV14 and J usage is TRBJ2-5, with D hard to call. The CDR3 totals 11 residues. V was shortened by 5 bases and J by 5 bases, with 6 bases between the two germline ends. Germline CDR1 is SGHDN and CDR2 is FVKESK. In DNA, the CDR3 is TGTGCCAGCAGCTACCTGGAGACCCAGTACTTC. This gives the protein CASSYLETQYF. Variable domain in full (rest from reference TRBV14 and TRBJ2-5): EAGVTQFPSHSVIEKGQTVTLRCDPISGHDNLYWYRRVMGKEIKFLLHFVKESKQDESGMPNNRFLAERTGGTYSTLKVQPAELEDSGVYFCASSYLETQYFGPGTRLLVL.

This chain connects TRBV7-3 to TRBJ2-7; unclear D gene. This CDR3 spans 11 amino acids. V was shortened by 3 bases and J by 3 bases, with 3 bases between the two germline ends. The germline CDR1 and CDR2 sequences are SGHTA and FQGTGA. Here the CDR3 DNA reads TGTGCCAGCAGCTTCTACTACGAGCAGTACTTC. Residues: CASSFYYEQYF.

The rearrangement uses TRBV29-1 and TRBJ2-5; possibly TRBD1 for D (6 bases). The V gene's germline CDR1 is SQVTM and CDR2 ANQGSEA. This CDR3 is built from 13 residues. The V and J ends lost 2 bases and 4 bases respectively, with 11 bases between them. The CDR3 region is CSVERTGLETQYF. As DNA, the CDR3 is TGCAGCGTTGAACGTACAGGGTTAGAGACCCAGTACTTC.

The chain carries TRBV2 and TRBJ2-7, with D possibly being TRBD2 (7 bases). The CDR3 covers 11 residues. Germline V gene sequence: CDR1 SNHLY, CDR2 FYNNEI. V was shortened by 8 bases and J by 4 bases, with 9 bases between the two germline ends. The CDR3 protein is CASGRGYEQYF. The CDR3 coding sequence is TGTGCCAGCGGGAGGGGGTACGAGCAGTACTTC.

On this clone: The identical CDR3 is also encoded by other nucleotide sequences in the sample. The V and J genes are TRBV7-3 and TRBJ2-2; perhaps TRBD2 as D (6 bases). V lost 3 bases and J 0 bases, leaving 8 bases between the germline ends. This CDR3 is built from 15 residues. From germline, CDR1 is SGHTA and CDR2 FQGTGA. The CDR3 DNA reads TGTGCCAGCAGCTTGGGGGGTTCGAACACCGGGGAGCTGTTTTTT. It encodes CASSLGGSNTGELFF.

For the CDR3, the DNA is TGTGCCAGCAGCTCCCCAGGGGGGCCTCAGCCCCAGCATTTT. Encoded protein: CASSSPGGPQPQHF. This chain links TRBV28 with TRBJ1-5; 7 bases match TRBD1. The CDR3 consists of 14 residues. V gave up 6 bases and J gave up 6 bases; unmatched junction bases: 8. The germline V gene has CDR1 MDHEN and CDR2 SYDVKM.

V and J are TRBV2 and TRBJ2-1; 8 positions match TRBD2. The CDR3 runs 14 residues. V trimming: 7 bases; J trimming: 0 bases; junction bases outside the gene matches: 2. Germline CDR1 and CDR2: SNHLY and FYNNEI. CDR3 bases: TGTGCCAGCACGGGGGGGTTCTCCTACAATGAGCAGTTCTTC. Amino acid sequence: CASTGGFSYNEQFF.

The CDR3 spells CSAEGERVTEAFF. The CDR3, as DNA: TGCAGCGCTGAGGGGGAGAGAGTAACTGAAGCTTTCTTT. The rearrangement uses TRBV29-1 and TRBJ1-1, with D possibly matching TRBD1 (6 bases). The CDR3 is made up of 13 amino acids. CDR1 and CDR2 (germline): SQVTM, ANQGSEA. V gave up 7 bases and J gave up 5 bases, with 17 bases separating them.

The CDR3 region has the DNA TGTGCCAGCAGTTTCCGCCTTAATGAGCAGTTCTTC. This encodes CASSFRLNEQFF. This rearrangement joins TRBV28 to TRBJ2-1; the D is unclear. The V end lost 3 bases, the J end lost 7 bases, and 7 bases lay between the germline ends. Germline V gene data show CDR1 as MDHEN and CDR2 as SYDVKM. The length of the CDR3 is 12 residues.

This chain connects TRBV5-1 to TRBJ2-5; TRBD2 matches 9 bases. Germline CDR1 reads SGHRS; CDR2 reads YFSETQ. V gave up 2 bases and J gave up 4 bases; unmatched junction bases: 9. The CDR3 covers 16 residues. The CDR3 loop reads CASSFVVAGEGETQYF. DNA for the CDR3: TGCGCCAGCAGCTTTGTTGTAGCGGGAGAGGGAGAGACCCAGTACTTC.

The chain links TRBV28 to TRBJ2-7; tentatively, D is TRBD2 (6 bases). V was clipped by 5 bases and J by 4 bases, with 12 bases between them. The CDR3 runs 13 residues. Germline assignment: CDR1 MDHEN and CDR2 SYDVKM. This CDR3 is CASSRIGGYEQYF. CDR3 DNA: TGTGCCAGCAGTCGGATCGGGGGATACGAGCAGTACTTC.

The chain combines TRBV15 with TRBJ2-5, with no clear D. This CDR3 is built from 11 residues. Trimming cost V 3 bases and J 5 bases, with 4 bases left between them. Germline lookup yields CDR1 LNHNV and CDR2 YYDKDF (reference sequence). CDR3 in amino acids: CATSRAETQYF. The CDR3 DNA reads TGTGCCACCAGCAGGGCGGAGACCCAGTACTTC.

The gene calls are TRBV28 and TRBJ1-5; TRBD1 might be the D (5 bases). The CDR3 spans 18 residues. V lost 2 bases to trimming and J lost 1 base, with 18 bases between them. Germline V gene sequence: CDR1 MDHEN, CDR2 SYDVKM. The CDR3 DNA reads TGTGCCAGCAGTTTACCCCGGGGAGGGTGGGGCAGCAATCAGCCCCAGCATTTT. Its translation is CASSLPRGGWGSNQPQHF.

This clone was detected once. V gene TRBV19 combines with J gene TRBJ2-5; 7 bases map to TRBD2. Germline V gene data show CDR1 as LNHDA and CDR2 as SQIVND (reference sequence). The CDR3 loop spans 14 amino acids. V shed 5 bases and J 1 base; nucleotides not matched to a gene: 4. Here the CDR3 DNA reads TGTGCCAGTAGTGTCAGGACTAGCCAAGAGACCCAGTACTTC. It is translated as CASSVRTSQETQYF. The whole variable domain, filled in from reference TRBV19 and TRBJ2-5, reads DGGITQSPKYLFRKEGQNVTLSCEQNLNHDAMYWYRQDPGQGLRLIYYSQIVNDFQKGDIAEGYSVSREKKESFPLTVTSAQKNPTAFYLCASSVRTSQETQYFGPGTRLLVL.

This chain uses TRBV2 with TRBJ2-3; D is unclear. The V end was cut by 4 bases, the J end by 2 bases, with 10 bases between. There are 14 residues in the CDR3. In germline, CDR1 is SNHLY, CDR2 FYNNEI. The CDR3 here is CASSAIVITDTQYF. CDR3 DNA sequence: TGTGCCAGCAGTGCGATTGTTATCACAGATACGCAGTATTTT.

The chain carries TRBV30 and TRBJ2-2; TRBD1 matches at 8 bases. V gave up 5 bases and J gave up 7 bases; unmatched junction bases: 9. The CDR3 has 14 amino acids. CDR1 is GTSNPN, CDR2 SVGIG, per germline (reference sequence). The CDR3 is CAWAASGGGGELFF. The CDR3 DNA reads as TGTGCCTGGGCCGCCTCAGGGGGCGGCGGGGAGCTGTTTTTT.